The 8 T cell receptor beta chains reported below all come from one sample, sequenced in a study of blood T cell repertoires in COVID-19. Here immunoSEQ multiplex PCR was the method, and the copy in TCRdb shows in-frame clones only, minus some. The repertoire holds hundreds of thousands of clones, 88% seen once, with over 1.3% in the top ten. Source material: peripheral blood. The receptors were gathered from a man aged 80 or over with acute or convalescent COVID-19.

The chain uses TRBV5-1 and TRBJ2-5, with D possibly being TRBD2 (7 bases). This CDR3 is 14 amino acids long. V was clipped by 4 bases and J by 4 bases, with 14 bases between them. Germline V gene sequence: CDR1 SGHRS, CDR2 YFSETQ. Here the CDR3 DNA reads TGCGCCAGCAGCCTATCGGGGGGCCGAGAGACCCAGTACTTC. Translating gives CASSLSGGRETQYF.

This rearrangement joins TRBV5-8 to TRBJ2-7; perhaps TRBD2 as D (5 bases). Germline V gene data show CDR1 as SGHTS and CDR2 as YDEGEE. The CDR3 has 14 residues. V dropped 3 bases and J dropped 3 bases, with 13 bases sitting between them. This chain's CDR3 is CASSYGVAGYEQYF. CDR3 in DNA: TGTGCCAGCAGCTACGGGGTGGCGGGCTACGAGCAGTACTTC.

V gene TRBV7-2 combines with J gene TRBJ2-7; a possible D gene is TRBD1 (5 bases). This CDR3 region has 14 residues. Germline CDR1 reads SGHTA; CDR2 reads FQGNSA. V was cut by 1 base and J by 5 bases, with 12 bases left in between. The CDR3 bases are TGTGCCAGCAGCTTAGATTCTGGGGCGGACGAGCAGTACTTC. Its translation: CASSLDSGADEQYF.

This chain joins TRBV6-6 and TRBJ1-4, with TRBD1 matching 8 bases. J lost 2 bases, V lost 4 bases, and 3 bases had no gene match. The germline CDR1 and CDR2 sequences are MNHNY and SVGAGI (reference sequence). The CDR3 totals 15 residues. CDR3 amino acids: CASSSSGGTNEKLFF. The CDR3 DNA sequence: TGTGCCAGCAGTTCGTCAGGGGGCACTAATGAAAAACTGTTTTTT.

The rearrangement links TRBV11-2 to TRBJ2-3, with D perhaps TRBD2 (6 bases). Looked up from germline, CDR1 is SGHAT and CDR2 is FQNNGV. This CDR3 has 15 residues. Deletions cut 5 bases from V and 3 bases from J, with 15 bases between. The CDR3 spells CASSQAGSWTDTQYF. CDR3 coding DNA: TGTGCCAGCAGCCAAGCGGGTTCGTGGACAGATACGCAGTATTTT.

The genes are TRBV7-7 and TRBJ2-5; weak D call: TRBD2 (6 bases). Germline CDR1 reads SSHAT; CDR2 reads FNYEAQ (reference sequence). V was pared by 1 base and J by 2 bases, with 11 bases between. The CDR3 is 15 amino acids. Here the CDR3 DNA reads TGTGCCAGCAGCTTAGGGGGGGTCCGGCAAGAGACCCAGTACTTC. Translating gives CASSLGGVRQETQYF.

The rearrangement uses TRBV7-2 and TRBJ2-7, with D maybe TRBD2 (5 bases). The CDR3 runs 15 residues. Per germline, CDR1 SGHTA and CDR2 FQGNSA. With 5 bases removed from V and 7 bases from J, the gap between germline ends came to 21 bases. CDR3 nucleotides: TGTGCCAGCAGCCCCCCCGGGGTCCGGACGGGGGAGCAGTACTTC. Its protein product is CASSPPGVRTGEQYF.

The gene calls are TRBV7-9 and TRBJ2-2; maybe TRBD2 (6 bases). Germline V gives CDR1 SEHNR, CDR2 FQNEAQ (reference sequence). The ends were cut back, 4 bases at V and 4 bases at J, with 13 bases in the middle. This CDR3 contains 15 residues. CDR3 in amino acids: CASSSQRTITGELFF. The CDR3 DNA reads TGTGCCAGCAGCTCGCAGCGGACTATCACCGGGGAGCTGTTTTTT.